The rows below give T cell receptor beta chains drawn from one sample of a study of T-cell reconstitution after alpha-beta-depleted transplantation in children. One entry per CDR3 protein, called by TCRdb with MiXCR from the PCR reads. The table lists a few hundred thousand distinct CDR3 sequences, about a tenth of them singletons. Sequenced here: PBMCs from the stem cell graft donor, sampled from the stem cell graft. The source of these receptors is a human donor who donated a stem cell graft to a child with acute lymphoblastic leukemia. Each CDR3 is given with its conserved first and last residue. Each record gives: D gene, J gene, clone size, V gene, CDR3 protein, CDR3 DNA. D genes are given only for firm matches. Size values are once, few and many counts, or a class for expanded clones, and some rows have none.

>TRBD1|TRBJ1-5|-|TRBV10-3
CASRDRVGQPQHF
TGTGCCAGCCGAGACAGGGTAGGTCAGCCCCAGCATTTT
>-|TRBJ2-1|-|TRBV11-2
CASSLVRVREQFF
TGTGCCAGCAGCTTAGTTCGGGTGCGTGAGCAGTTCTTC
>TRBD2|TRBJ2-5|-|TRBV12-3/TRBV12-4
CASSLASGVQETQYF
TGTGCCAGCAGTTTGGCTAGCGGGGTCCAAGAGACCCAGTACTTC
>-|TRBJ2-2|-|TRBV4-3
CASSPMRGSAKLFF
TGCGCCAGCAGCCCGATGCGGGGCTCCGCCAAGCTGTTTTTT
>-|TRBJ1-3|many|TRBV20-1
CSASNRARNTIYF
TGCAGTGCTAGTAACAGGGCTAGAAACACCATATATTTT
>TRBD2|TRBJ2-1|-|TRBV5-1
CASSHSSGRVADEQFF
TGCGCCAGCAGCCATTCTAGCGGGAGGGTAGCGGATGAGCAGTTCTTC
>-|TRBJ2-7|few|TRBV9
CASSVDPGNYEQYF
TGTGCCAGCAGCGTAGATCCCGGAAACTACGAGCAGTACTTC
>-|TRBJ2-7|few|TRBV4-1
CASSQDLRPYSYEQYF
TGCGCCAGCAGCCAAGATCTCCGTCCGTACTCCTACGAGCAGTACTTC
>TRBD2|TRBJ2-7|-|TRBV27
CASSLRASGSGGTYEQYF
TGTGCCAGCAGTTTAAGGGCTAGCGGGAGTGGTGGAACCTACGAGCAGTACTTC
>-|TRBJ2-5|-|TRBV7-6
CASSLGVIQETQYF
TGTGCCAGCAGCTTAGGGGTGATACAAGAGACCCAGTACTTC
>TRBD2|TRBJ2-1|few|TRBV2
CASSESLAGSGEQFF
TGTGCCAGCAGTGAATCGCTAGCGGGATCGGGTGAGCAGTTCTTC
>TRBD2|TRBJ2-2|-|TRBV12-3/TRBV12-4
CASIWTSGNTGELFF
TGTGCCAGCATTTGGACTAGCGGGAACACCGGGGAGCTGTTTTTT
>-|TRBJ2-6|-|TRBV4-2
CASSQEKFGANVLTF
TGTGCCAGCAGCCAAGAGAAGTTTGGGGCCAACGTCCTGACTTTC
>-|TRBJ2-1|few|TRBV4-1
CASSHPVRRNEQFF
TGCGCCAGCAGCCATCCCGTTCGACGCAATGAGCAGTTCTTC
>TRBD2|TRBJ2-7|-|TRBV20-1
CSARDGTSGSEEQYF
TGCAGTGCTAGAGATGGGACTAGCGGGAGTGAAGAGCAGTACTTC
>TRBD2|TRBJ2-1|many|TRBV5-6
CASSLGLAGGIVRFF
TGTGCCAGCAGCTTGGGACTAGCGGGAGGTATAGTCCGGTTCTTC
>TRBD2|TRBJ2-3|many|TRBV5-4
CASTTSDTSTDTQYF
TGTGCCAGCACCACTAGCGACACTAGCACAGATACGCAGTATTTT
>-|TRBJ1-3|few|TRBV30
CAWSVTGIPGNTIYF
TGTGCCTGGAGTGTAACAGGGATCCCTGGAAACACCATATATTTT
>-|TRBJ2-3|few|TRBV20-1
CSAKFREWAPDTQYF
TGCAGTGCTAAGTTCCGGGAATGGGCCCCAGATACGCAGTATTTT
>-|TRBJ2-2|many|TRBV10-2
CASSPDSRSNTGELFF
TGCGCCAGCAGCCCCGATAGCAGGTCGAACACCGGGGAGCTGTTTTTT
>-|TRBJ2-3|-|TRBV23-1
CASTDSTTGTDTQYF
TGCGCCAGCACGGACTCCACCACGGGCACAGATACGCAGTATTTT
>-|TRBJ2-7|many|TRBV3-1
CASSHRATEQYF
TGTGCCAGCAGCCACCGAGCAACCGAGCAGTACTTC
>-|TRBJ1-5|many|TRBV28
CASSLFEGYNQPQHF
TGTGCCAGCAGTTTATTTGAGGGTTATAATCAGCCCCAGCATTTT
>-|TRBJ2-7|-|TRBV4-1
CASSQVWAGSYEQYF
TGCGCCAGCAGCCAAGTATGGGCAGGGTCCTACGAGCAGTACTTC
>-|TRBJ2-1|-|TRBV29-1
CSVASSTDYNEQFF
TGCAGCGTGGCATCCTCGACAGACTACAATGAGCAGTTCTTC
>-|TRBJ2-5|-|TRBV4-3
CASSQERGREETQYF
TGCGCCAGCAGCCAAGAAAGGGGGAGGGAAGAGACCCAGTACTTC
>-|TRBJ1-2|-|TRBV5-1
CASSSGQLYNYGYTF
TGCGCCAGCAGCTCGGGACAACTATACAACTATGGCTACACCTTC
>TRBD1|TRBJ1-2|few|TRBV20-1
CSASKPGGSYGYTF
TGCAGTGCTAGTAAGCCAGGGGGCAGCTATGGCTACACCTTC
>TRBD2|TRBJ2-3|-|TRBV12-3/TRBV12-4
CASSAGTSGRSTDTQYF
TGTGCCAGCAGTGCCGGGACTAGCGGGAGGTCCACAGATACGCAGTATTTT
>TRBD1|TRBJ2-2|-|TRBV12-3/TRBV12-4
CASRIRDSWYTGELFF
TGTGCCAGCAGGATCCGGGACAGCTGGTACACCGGGGAGCTGTTTTTT
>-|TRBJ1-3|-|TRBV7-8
CASSLDGSGNTIYF
TGTGCCAGCAGCCTCGACGGCTCTGGAAACACCATATATTTT
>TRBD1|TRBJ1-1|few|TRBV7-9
CASSLALGRGRGTEAFF
TGTGCCAGCAGCTTAGCGCTAGGAAGGGGGCGAGGGACTGAAGCTTTCTTT
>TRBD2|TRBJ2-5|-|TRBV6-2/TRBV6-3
CASSTFGLAETQYF
TGTGCCAGCAGCACTTTTGGACTAGCAGAGACCCAGTACTTC
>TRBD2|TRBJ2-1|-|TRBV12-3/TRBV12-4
CASKLAGSYNEQFF
TGTGCCAGCAAACTAGCGGGATCCTACAATGAGCAGTTCTTC
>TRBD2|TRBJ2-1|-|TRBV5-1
CASSLVVAGVGSYNEQFF
TGCGCCAGCAGCTTGGTGGTAGCGGGAGTGGGCTCCTACAATGAGCAGTTCTTC
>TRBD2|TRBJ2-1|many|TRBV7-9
CASSSGLAGRSYNEQFF
TGTGCCAGCAGCTCGGGACTAGCGGGCCGTTCCTACAATGAGCAGTTCTTC
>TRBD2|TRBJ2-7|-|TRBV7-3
CASSLQAGGAYEQYF
TGTGCCAGCAGCTTACAAGCGGGAGGGGCCTACGAGCAGTACTTC
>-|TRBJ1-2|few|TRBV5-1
CASSLRDPSGYTF
TGCGCCAGCAGCTTACGAGACCCGAGTGGCTACACCTTC
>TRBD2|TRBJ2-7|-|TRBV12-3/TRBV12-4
CASRDGTTHYEQYF
TGTGCCAGCAGGGATGGGACTACCCACTACGAGCAGTACTTC
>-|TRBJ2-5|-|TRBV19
CASNRWGETQYF
TGTGCCAGTAATCGGTGGGGGGAGACCCAGTACTTC
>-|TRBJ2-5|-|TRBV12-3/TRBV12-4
CASSFVRETQYF
TGTGCCAGCAGTTTTGTCCGGGAGACCCAGTACTTC
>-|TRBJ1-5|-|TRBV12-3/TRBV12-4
CASSNTDQPQHF
TGTGCCAGCAGTAACACGGATCAGCCCCAGCATTTT
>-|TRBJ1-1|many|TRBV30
CAWRRDTEAFF
TGTGCCTGGAGGAGGGACACTGAAGCTTTCTTT
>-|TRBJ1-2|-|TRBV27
CASSLRWRASRDHGYTF
TGTGCCAGCAGTTTAAGATGGCGGGCCTCGAGGGACCATGGCTACACCTTC
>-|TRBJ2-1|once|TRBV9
CASSVAWGGHEQFF
TGTGCCAGCAGCGTAGCTTGGGGGGGCCATGAGCAGTTCTTC
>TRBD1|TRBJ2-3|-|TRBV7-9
CASSWGQIPDTQYF
TGTGCCAGCAGCTGGGGACAGATTCCAGATACGCAGTATTTT
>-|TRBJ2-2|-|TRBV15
CATSRGREAGELFF
TGTGCCACCAGCAGAGGAAGGGAGGCCGGGGAGCTGTTTTTT
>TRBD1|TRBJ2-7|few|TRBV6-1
CASITGDSSYEQYF
TGTGCCAGCATCACAGGGGATAGCTCCTACGAGCAGTACTTC
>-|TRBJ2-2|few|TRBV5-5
CASTEENTGELFF
TGTGCCAGCACCGAGGAGAACACCGGGGAGCTGTTTTTT
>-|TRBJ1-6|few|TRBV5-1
CASSPERPNSPLHF
TGCGCCAGCAGCCCCGAGCGACCTAATTCACCCCTCCACTTT